This is a list of T cell receptor beta chains from one sample in a study of T-cell memory formation after mild COVID-19. TCRdb recomputed calls from the 5' RACE reads with MiXCR, one row per CDR3 protein. The table includes roughly 580,000 distinct CDR3 sequences, roughly 18% detected once. Material: PBMCs or a T cell subset sorted from them (not recorded which). Every receptor here comes from an adult woman who had mild COVID-19 (a few samples of this study predate the infection). Cell type and time point are not known. Each CDR3 is given with its conserved first and last residue. D genes are given only for firm matches. The size field is filled for only some rows; it gives once, few, many or a size class.

D	V	J	size	DNA	CDR3
TRBD2	TRBV7-9	TRBJ2-5	few	TGTGCCAGCAGCCCCGTGTGGGCGGGAGAAGGAGAGACCCAGTACTTC	CASSPVWAGEGETQYF
TRBD2	TRBV20-1	TRBJ2-5	many	TGCAGTGCTAAAATCATTCCGGGACTAGCGGGAGGGACTGAGGAGACCCAGTACTTC	CSAKIIPGLAGGTEETQYF
NA	TRBV2	TRBJ2-3	NA	TGTGACAGCAGTGAGGAGGGGAAATCAAATACGCAGTATTTT	CDSSEEGKSNTQYF
NA	TRBV6-4	TRBJ1-1	few	TGTGCCAGCAGTGTTTCACCGGGAGCGAACACTGAAGCTTTCTTT	CASSVSPGANTEAFF
NA	TRBV6-5	TRBJ2-3	NA	TGTGCCAGCAGTCGAGGCTCTAGCACAGATACGCAGTATTTT	CASSRGSSTDTQYF
TRBD1	TRBV7-9	TRBJ1-2	NA	TGTGCCAGCAGCTACCCGGGACAGTTCTATGGCTACACCTTC	CASSYPGQFYGYTF
TRBD1	TRBV6-1	TRBJ1-2	few	TGTGCCAGCAGCCCAGTCGGAACAGGGGAGTCAGCCTATGGCTACACCTTC	CASSPVGTGESAYGYTF
NA	TRBV29-1	TRBJ1-2	NA	TGCAGCGTTGAACTGGTGACGTACACCTATGGCTACACCTTC	CSVELVTYTYGYTF
TRBD2	TRBV6-1	TRBJ2-3	few	TGTGCCAGCAAGCGGGGGGACTTCACAGATACGCAGTATTTT	CASKRGDFTDTQYF
NA	TRBV24-1	TRBJ2-5	few	TGTGCCACCAGTGATGCTCGAGGTAGAGGAGAGACCCAGTACTTC	CATSDARGRGETQYF
NA	TRBV5-1	TRBJ2-1	few	TGCGCCAGCAGCTTAGTCTCAGGGGTATGGTTCTTC	CASSLVSGVWFF
NA	TRBV20-1	TRBJ1-5	NA	TGCAGTGCTAGAGATCAAAGGGGAGGTCAGCCCCAGCATTTT	CSARDQRGGQPQHF
NA	TRBV7-2	TRBJ2-7	few	TGTGCCAGCGGGTACTATTACGAGCAGTACTTC	CASGYYYEQYF
NA	TRBV10-3	TRBJ1-2	NA	TGTGCCATCAATGGGGTGGCAGGGACACCTATGGACTATGGCTACACCTTC	CAINGVAGTPMDYGYTF
NA	TRBV11-2	TRBJ1-3	few	TGTGCCAGCAGCCGAGCGGGACATAATGGAAACACCATATATTTT	CASSRAGHNGNTIYF
TRBD1	TRBV28	TRBJ2-3	NA	TGTGCCAGCACTCGGACAGGAGATACGCAGTATTTT	CASTRTGDTQYF
NA	TRBV11-2	TRBJ2-7	few	TGTGCCAGCAGATTAGATACCCCCTACGAGCAGTACTTC	CASRLDTPYEQYF
NA	TRBV27	TRBJ2-7	many	TGTGCCAGCAGTTCCGGTGCAGGAGTGGGCGAGCAGTACTTC	CASSSGAGVGEQYF
NA	TRBV5-1	TRBJ1-1	few	TGCGCCAGCAGCTTGGATTGGGGGACTGAAGCTTTCTTT	CASSLDWGTEAFF